This entry describes one T cell receptor beta chain. Seattle patients were enrolled during active infection and followed longitudinally. This specimen comes from a study of blood T cell repertoires in COVID-19. Study overall: The origin of the acute and convalescent COVID-19 samples was the United States, Italy and Spain. Nucleic acid was either cDNA or gDNA, and it came from T cells, B-cell-depleted T cells, or PBMCs.

As processed by the authors: Amplifying reference gene primers gave estimates of nucleated cell counts. TCRdb's table, derived via immunoSEQ multiplex PCR, lists solely in-frame clones and lacks some. V, J and clone size are taken as reported in that table, and D and trimming were inferred from the DNA itself. Among roughly 440,000 clones listed, about 91% were seen once. The length of the CDR3 is 17 residues. CDR1 LNHDA and CDR2 SQIVND come from the germline V gene (reference sequence). The V segment lost 6 bases and the J segment 0 bases; nucleotides outside the gene matches: 9. The sequencing sample was made of peripheral blood. The chain uses TRBV19 and TRBJ1-5; TRBD1 agrees at 9 bases. This TCR derives from a woman aged 45-65 years with COVID-19, enrolled during active disease. Written as DNA, the CDR3 is TGTGCCAGTAGATATCGGGACAGGGTTTATAGCAATCAGCCCCAGCATTTT. Protein sequence: CASRYRDRVYSNQPQHF.